This is a list of T cell receptor beta chains from one sample in a study of blood T cells in healthy people across ages. Each CDR3 protein gets one entry after TCRdb re-called the 5' RACE reads with MiXCR. This sample has 850,000 to 1,000,000 distinct CDR3 sequences, with 51% found just once. The source material was blood. All receptors come from a woman aged 60-75 years in good health. Both conserved end residues are part of each CDR3. D genes are given only for firm matches. Size is omitted from some rows. Given values are once, few, many or a class for expanded clones.

TRBV3-1	NA	once	TRBJ2-3	TGTGCCAGCAGCCAAGGAGGAGCGGAGCGCACAGATACGCAGTATTTT	CASSQGGAERTDTQYF
TRBV7-2	TRBD2	NA	TRBJ2-1	TGTGCCAGCAGCCCGACCGCGGGAGTACGCAATGAGCAGTTCTTC	CASSPTAGVRNEQFF
TRBV18	NA	NA	TRBJ2-5	TGTGCCAGCTCAACCGGGTTGGGGGAGACCCAGTACTTC	CASSTGLGETQYF
TRBV29-1	NA	few	TRBJ2-7	TGCAGCGTGTCAGGGTACGGCGAGCAGTACTTC	CSVSGYGEQYF
TRBV28	TRBD2	few	TRBJ2-5	TGTGCCAGCAGTCGGACCCTCGGGGGGCAAGAGACCCAGTACTTC	CASSRTLGGQETQYF
TRBV6-2/TRBV6-3	TRBD2	NA	TRBJ2-3	TGTGCCAGCGGTTACGCCGGACTAGCGGGAGTAGATACGCAGTATTTT	CASGYAGLAGVDTQYF
TRBV20-1	NA	many	TRBJ2-3	TGCAGTGTTCAAATCGCAGATACGCAGTATTTT	CSVQIADTQYF
TRBV25-1	NA	NA	TRBJ2-7	TGTGCCAGCAGAGACCAGGGTTTCTACGAGCAGTACTTC	CASRDQGFYEQYF
TRBV7-3	NA	NA	TRBJ2-3	TGTGCCAGCAGCTTAGATCGTGGGTTCACAGATACGCAGTATTTT	CASSLDRGFTDTQYF
TRBV6-1	NA	NA	TRBJ2-7	TGTGCCAGCAGTGAAGGCAATCCCTACGAGCAGTACTTC	CASSEGNPYEQYF